This entry lists 2 T cell receptor beta chains sequenced from one sample in a study of beta chain features in type 1 diabetes. Expressed TCRB transcripts were sequenced, since all the RNA that had been isolated was reverse transcribed. Data came from immunoSEQ multiplex PCR; TCRdb stores just in-frame clones and leaves some out. Of 200,000 to 250,000 clones in the sample, 7.5% to 10% were seen once. Sequencing was performed on naive CD4+ T cells from blood. All receptors derive from a woman under 30 in good health.

There are a few counts of this clone. The chain is built from TRBV2 and TRBJ1-2, with D possibly being TRBD1 (6 bases). The CDR3 sequence is 13 residues long. The V gene lost 11 bases and the J gene lost 4 bases, with 17 bases spanning the gap. Germline CDR1 is SNHLY and CDR2 is FYNNEI. The CDR3 DNA is TGTGCCGACCGGACAGAGGGCGGCTATGGCTACACCTTC. It encodes CADRTEGGYGYTF.

This clone was detected ten times or more. The V call is TRBV18, the J call TRBJ1-1; 7 nucleotides line up with TRBD1. The junction had 6 bases not matched to a gene; V was cut back by 1 base and J by 4 bases. The CDR3 has 15 residues. In germline, CDR1 is KGHSH, CDR2 LQKENI. The CDR3 loop reads CASSPLTGQLTEAFF. As DNA, the CDR3 is TGTGCCAGCTCACCACTGACGGGACAGCTCACTGAAGCTTTCTTT.